This record looks at one T cell receptor beta chain sequence and its context. This sample was included in a study of blood T cell repertoires in COVID-19. Study overall: Italy, Spain and the United States were the sources of the convalescent and acute COVID-19 samples. Sources were T cells, B-cell-depleted T cells, or PBMCs; the material itself was cDNA or gDNA.

The CDR3 contains 13 residues. V trimming: 6 bases; J trimming: 5 bases; junction bases outside the gene matches: 5. Original methodology: Amplification from reference gene primers served as the basis for estimated nucleated cell counts. Only in-frame clones appear in the TCRdb table, and some are missing; sequencing was by immunoSEQ multiplex PCR. Clonal size and the V and J genes are those of that table, whereas D and trimming came from the DNA. The repertoire holds around 400,000 clones, with about 89% as singletons. Input material: peripheral blood. This TCR was recovered from an older woman with COVID-19, enrolled during active disease. The rearrangement uses TRBV12-3 or TRBV12-4 and TRBJ1-1; 8 bases line up with TRBD1. For the CDR3, the DNA is TGTGCCAGCAGCCATGGACAGGGTACTGAAGCTTTCTTT. Its protein product is CASSHGQGTEAFF.